This entry describes one T cell receptor beta chain. Its antigen is currently unknown. Germline assignment: CDR1 DFQATT and CDR2 SNEGSKA (reference sequence). Trimming removed 3 bases at V and 8 bases at J, with 10 bases between. The CDR3 is 11 amino acids. The data stem from a study of Tregs in tolerant kidney transplant recipients. The wider study: Sorting of CD4+CD25+CD127- cells followed 3-day belatacept mixed lymphocyte reactions, sometimes with approximately five-day graft donor restimulation.

Some clones are missing from TCRdb's copy, which holds only in-frame ones; the method was immunoSEQ multiplex PCR. The sample holds tens of thousands of clones, nearly 97% seen once. Study-level results: This study did not directly address biological reproducibility. Expanding Tregs on activated donor B cells appeared to best identify donor-specific TCRbeta clones.

This receptor was identified in a human donor in good health. The chain employs TRBV20-1 and TRBJ1-1; no definite D call. The sequenced sample consisted of Tregs from blood cultured with allogeneic cells. This chain's CDR3 is CSARPVSEAFF. CDR3 bases: TGCAGTGCTAGGCCGGTATCCGAAGCTTTCTTT.